Listed here are 9 T cell receptor beta chains from one sample, sequenced in a study of T cell repertoires in cytomegalovirus infection (dated by TCRdb to the late 2010s). Sequencing was performed on an Illumina HiSeq 1500. Through fastp at Q25 and MiXCR, TCRdb rebuilt clones from the public reads, retaining in-frame beta chains. Identical CDR3 protein sequences are pooled into one entry, listed with their most common genes and DNA. The sample records some 700,000 distinct CDR3 sequences, 35% of which are singletons. The top ten clonotypes cover roughly 2.8% of the sample. The sample taken for sequencing was PBMCs. Source of these receptors: a human donor in good health (CMV status not recorded). Some clones in this sample may be carry-over from other donors' samples.

Only a few counts were recorded for this clonotype. The rearrangement uses TRBV7-9 and TRBJ1-4; D not resolved. Germline V gene lookup returns CDR1 SEHNR and CDR2 FQNEAQ (reference sequence). V lost 5 bases to trimming and J lost 13 bases, with 11 bases between them. The CDR3 consists of 11 residues. This chain's CDR3 is CASSRNGRLFF. As DNA, the CDR3 is TGTGCCAGCAGCCGAAATGGAAGACTGTTTTTT.

The J gene is TRBJ2-5, the V gene TRBV19, with D tentatively TRBD1 or TRBD2 (5 bases each). Trimming left V 3 bases short and J 4 bases short, with 9 bases between. The CDR3 extends over 13 amino acids. Germline CDR1 and CDR2: LNHDA and SQIVND (reference sequence). In DNA form, the CDR3 reads TGTGCCAGTAGTATTAGGGACGGAGAGACCCAGTACTTC. It specifies CASSIRDGETQYF.

This clonotype turned up a few times. The V and J genes are TRBV10-3 and TRBJ2-1, with D perhaps assigned TRBD1 or TRBD2 (5 bases each). From germline, CDR1 is ENHRY and CDR2 SYGVKD. The V end was cut by 2 bases, the J end by 2 bases, with 10 bases between. This CDR3 region has 15 residues. The CDR3, as DNA: TGTGCCATCAGTGAGATCGGGGCCGCCTACAATGAGCAGTTCTTC. The encoded protein is CAISEIGAAYNEQFF.

This clonotype came up many times. The gene calls are TRBV19 and TRBJ1-2, with 7 nucleotides matching TRBD1. Losses at the gene ends were 3 bases for V and 4 bases for J; bases not matched to a gene: 11. Germline V lookup: CDR1 LNHDA, CDR2 SQIVND (reference sequence). The CDR3 has 16 amino acids. CDR3 region: CASSMPDRVDLYGYTF. In DNA, the CDR3 is TGTGCCAGTAGTATGCCTGACAGGGTGGACCTCTATGGCTACACCTTC.

The V gene is TRBV23-1, the J gene TRBJ2-1; D may be TRBD2 (5 bases). TRBV23-1 is an ORF, with its function uncertain. Trimming took 7 bases from V and 0 from J, leaving 16 bases between them. The CDR3 has 16 amino acids. CDR3 sequence: CASKVVPAGSYNEQFF. Here the CDR3 DNA reads TGCGCCAGCAAGGTGGTCCCCGCGGGCTCCTACAATGAGCAGTTCTTC.

The sample holds a few counts of this clonotype. The rearrangement links TRBV7-6 to TRBJ2-1, with TRBD2 matching over 12 bases. Per germline, CDR1 SGHVS and CDR2 FNYEAQ. V lost 4 bases to trimming and J lost 8 bases; unmatched junction nucleotides: 12. This CDR3 has 17 amino acids. CDR3 nucleotide sequence: TGTGCCAGCAGCTGGAGACTAGCGGGAGTCTTGGCGGATGAGCAGTTCTTC. Protein: CASSWRLAGVLADEQFF.

Notes on this clonotype: Because it lacks the conserved phenylalanine or tryptophan at the end, this CDR3 is likely a read error. The chain couples TRBV28 to TRBJ2-7, with D unresolved. V was cut by 2 bases and J by 4 bases, with 6 bases left in between. The CDR3 has 12 amino acids. Germline assignment: CDR1 MDHEN and CDR2 SYDVKM. The CDR3 nucleotides read TGTGCCAGCAGTTTAGCGGTTTACGAGCAGTACTTA. Translated: CASSLAVYEQYL.

This clonotype was found a few times. The chain uses TRBV19 and TRBJ1-2; D gene uncertain. The V end lost 3 bases, the J end lost 4 bases, and 12 bases lay between the germline ends. The CDR3 extends over 14 amino acids. Germline CDR1 reads LNHDA; CDR2 reads SQIVND (reference sequence). The CDR3 protein is CASSIRTDIYGYTF. CDR3 nucleotide sequence: TGTGCCAGTAGTATTAGGACGGATATCTATGGCTACACCTTC.

V and J are TRBV5-6 and TRBJ2-3, with TRBD2 as a possible D gene (6 bases). Trimming removed 2 bases at V and 4 bases at J, with 17 bases between. Germline lookup yields CDR1 SGHDT and CDR2 YYEEEE. The CDR3 loop spans 16 amino acids. The CDR3: CASSFAGSGRSDTQYF. CDR3 DNA sequence: TGTGCCAGCAGCTTCGCGGGGTCCGGGAGATCAGATACGCAGTATTTT.